Below, 8 T cell receptor beta chains from the same sample are listed, as sequenced in a study of blood T cell repertoires in COVID-19 (dated by TCRdb to about 2020). Receptors were amplified or captured by the immunoSEQ multiplex PCR assay. Held by TCRdb, this immuneACCESS table contains in-frame sequences only and omits some clones. Under half of the omission traces to an unresolved V gene where checked; the cause of the rest is unknown. The sample profile shows 50,000 to 70,000 clones; 91% of them were found once. The ten largest make up 2% to 2.5% of the sample. Sequencing used peripheral blood. The receptors were sampled from a man in his fifties or sixties with acute or convalescent COVID-19.

The V and J genes are TRBV21-1 and TRBJ2-1; the table's D call, TRBD1, was not checked against the DNA. TRBV21-1 is marked as a pseudogene. The CDR3 spans 19 residues. As DNA, the CDR3 is TGTGCCAGCAGCGCCAGGACAGGGGGTGACTCGTCCTCCTACAATGAGCAGTTCTTC. Its translation is CASSARTGGDSSSYNEQFF.

This sequence joins TRBV28 and TRBJ2-1; the match to TRBD2 covers 13 bases. Germline V CDR1 and CDR2: MDHEN, SYDVKM. After removal of 8 bases from V and 12 bases from J, the junction contained 7 bases not matched to a gene. This CDR3 contains 13 residues. CDR3 amino acids: CASGTSGTYGQFF. CDR3 in DNA: TGTGCCAGCGGGACTAGCGGGACTTACGGGCAGTTCTTC.

In this sample, this clone turned up a few times. The rearrangement uses TRBV2 and TRBJ2-7; perhaps TRBD2 as D (5 bases). The CDR3 sequence is 12 residues long. With 4 bases removed from V and 4 bases from J, the gap between germline ends came to 8 bases. In germline, CDR1 is SNHLY, CDR2 FYNNEI. CDR3 in amino acids: CASSVGVYEQYF. The CDR3 DNA reads as TGTGCCAGCAGTGTCGGGGTTTACGAGCAGTACTTC.

This rearrangement joins TRBV12-5 to TRBJ2-3; D is uncertain. Germline V gene data show CDR1 as LGHNT and CDR2 as FRNRAP. V shed 2 bases and J shed 2 bases, with 8 bases lying between them. The CDR3 extends over 14 amino acids. The CDR3 region has the DNA TGTGCTAGTGGTTTGCCAACTAACACAGATACGCAGTATTTT. This translates into CASGLPTNTDTQYF.

The chain has TRBV7-2 and TRBJ1-5; D is unclear. V gave up 5 bases and J gave up 14 bases, with 19 bases separating them. The CDR3 loop spans 13 amino acids. The germline V gene has CDR1 SGHTA and CDR2 FQGNSA. The CDR3 DNA reads TGTGCCAGCAGCCCCTCAACATCGCCCTTAAAGCATTTT. Translating gives CASSPSTSPLKHF.

J is TRBJ2-1 and V is TRBV14; D is ambiguous. Trimming took off 3 bases at V and 1 base at J, with 25 bases between the two ends. Germline-derived CDR1 and CDR2 are SGHDN and FVKESK. The CDR3 extends over 20 amino acids. CDR3 DNA sequence: TGTGCCAGCAGCCAGAGGCGAGAGTTCTCGGCGGAGCCGTCCTACAATGAGCAGTTCTTC. The encoded protein is CASSQRREFSAEPSYNEQFF.

The chain joins TRBV9 to TRBJ1-2; D unclear. V lost 0 bases and J lost 1, with 7 bases in between. Germline V gene sequence: CDR1 SGDLS, CDR2 YYNGEE. This CDR3 region has 14 residues. The CDR3, as DNA: TGTGCCAGCAGCGTAGCTCCGGGTAACTATGGCTACACCTTC. Its protein product is CASSVAPGNYGYTF. The variable domain in full, with the rest retrieved from reference TRBV9 and TRBJ1-2, is DSGVTQTPKHLITATGQRVTLRCSPRSGDLSVYWYQQSLDQGLQFLIQYYNGEERAKGNILERFSAQQFPDLHSELNLSSLELGDSALYFCASSVAPGNYGYTFGSGTRLTVV.

J is TRBJ1-2 and V is TRBV7-9; D is perhaps TRBD1 (6 bases). The CDR3 loop spans 15 amino acids. V lost 1 base to trimming and J lost 0 bases, with 9 bases between them. Germline-derived CDR1 and CDR2 are SEHNR and FQNEAQ (reference sequence). This CDR3 reads CASSLGTVANYGYTF. DNA of the CDR3: TGTGCCAGCAGCTTAGGGACAGTAGCTAACTATGGCTACACCTTC.